The clone carrying this T cell receptor (beta chain) has a handful of counts. In germline, CDR1 is SGDLS, CDR2 YYNGEE. V lost 0 bases, J lost 6 bases, and 5 bases stayed unmatched. This CDR3 region has 15 residues. The source of the sample is a study of blood T cell repertoires in COVID-19. Study at large: Researchers got acute and convalescent COVID-19 samples from the United States, Italy and Spain.

Assay: immunoSEQ multiplex PCR; the TCRdb copy retains only in-frame clones and omits some. This table has tens of thousands of clones, about four fifths appearing once. The J gene is TRBJ2-1, the V gene TRBV9, with 8 bases identical to TRBD1. Input material: peripheral blood. The clonotype was recovered from an older woman with acute or convalescent COVID-19. The CDR3 spells CASSVDQGTGNEQFF. In DNA form, the CDR3 reads TGTGCCAGCAGCGTAGATCAGGGGACAGGCAATGAGCAGTTCTTC.